This T cell receptor beta chain stems from a study of response to subunit inactivated influenza vaccine (dated by TCRdb to 2016 to 2018). Concerning the study at large: To follow how T cells responded to a trivalent subunit inactivated influenza vaccine, the researchers relied on deep quantitative profiling of the T cell receptor repertoire. Overall study results and their limits: The authors proposed that each seasonal influenza vaccination may bring in only a limited number of new T cells.

Library generation was performed with RT-PCR. The sequencer was an Illumina HiSeq 2500. In-frame beta chains were kept once TCRdb had trimmed the public reads at Q25 with fastp and called clones with MiXCR. When rows share a CDR3 protein, they turn into one entry using the most common DNA and genes. The sample table holds roughly 550,000 distinct CDR3 sequences, of which around 21% were seen once. The ten top clones hold roughly 2.8% of the sample. In regard to this clonotype: Its antigen remains undetermined. The sample holds no much larger clone one base away, and base qualities are not on file.

Cut back by 4 bases and 1 base, the V and J ends lie 9 bases apart. CDR1 and CDR2 are read off the germline V gene as SQVTM and ANQGSEA. The CDR3 sequence holds 13 residues, the cysteine and phenylalanine included. Left in the record is the CDR3 DNA by itself, 39 bases read in frame from the first base. These data are also associated with another study on T cells expressing NK-cell markers. Taken from the second paper: TCR beta cDNA libraries were prepared using 5'RACE template switching, which introduced a universal primer site and unique molecular identifiers. In sorted CD3+CD56+NKG2C+, CD3+CD56+NKG2C- and CD3+CD56-NKG2C+ T-cell subsets from eight or nine donors, TCR beta-chain repertoires were profiled. Among the eight sequenced donors, only one was HCMV-seronegative, while the other seven were HCMV-seropositive. To restrict sorting to alphabetaTCR-expressing T cells, an anti-gammadeltaTCR antibody was added in several experiments. For roughly six donors, the dominant CD3+CD56+NKG2C+ clonotypes were among the top 10 CD8+ clonotypes and accounted for about 1.0-7.0% of CD8+ T cells. Those dominant clonotypes were again the most abundant among CD3+CD56-NKG2C+ cells in a few donors, at about 25-60.1%. It remained unclear whether the expanded NKG2C-expressing T cell clones were specific for HCMV antigens. The eight sequenced donors were randomly selected healthy volunteers, three men and five women. HCMV serostatus was determined by detecting HCMV-specific IgG in serum with a commercial ELISA kit. Peripheral blood mononuclear cells were isolated from blood by Ficoll density gradient centrifugation. CD4+ and CD8+ T cells were isolated from PBMC by magnetic immunoseparation with Miltenyi isolation kits. cDNA synthesis was primed from the TCR beta constant segment, followed by two successive PCR amplification steps. Illumina HiSeq 2000/2500, MiSeq or NextSeq was used to sequence libraries as 2 x 150 bp reads. MIGEC was used to demultiplex reads and group the reads by UMI, and MiTCR was used to assemble and quantify clonotypes. To exclude erroneous sequences, only TCR cDNA sequences supported by at least two reads were retained. The tcR package was used for downstream repertoire analysis, with clonotypes matched between fractions based on CDR3 nucleotide sequence plus V segment. VDJmatch was used to annotate antigen specificity against VDJdb, with one amino acid substitution allowed in CDR3.

The chain joins TRBV29-1 to TRBJ2-3; the D gene is not confidently resolved. This clonotype was sampled from a man aged 50-59 years who received an inactivated influenza vaccine. Donor details come from another sample of the same person, matched by shared clones. Sequencing used CD4+ T cells sorted from PBMCs, obtained approximately 13 days after vaccination. The CDR3 region has the sequence CSVASVGTDTQYF. The nucleotides are TGCAGCGTTGCCTCGGTCGGCACAGATACGCAGTATTTT.